This TCR beta chain emerged from a study of blood T cell repertoires in COVID-19. Study in general: PBMCs, B-cell-depleted T cells, or T cells were the source of the cDNA or gDNA that made up the material.

CDR1 and CDR2 (germline): KGHSH, LQKENI. The CDR3 runs 16 residues. The junction had 4 bases not matched to a gene; V was cut back by 0 bases and J by 2 bases. Authors' processing steps: How many nucleated cells were present was estimated from reference gene primer amplification. Using immunoSEQ multiplex PCR, the repertoire was profiled, and TCRdb retains in-frame clones only, with some absent. V and J calls and clone size are copied from that table; D and trimming were computed from the DNA. The profile covers roughly 95,000 clones, with approximately 78% appearing a single time and 6% to 7.5% taken by the ten largest.

This chain uses TRBV18 with TRBJ1-2; 9 bases agree with TRBD1. This TCR was recovered from a man in his fifties with active or convalescent COVID-19. Sequenced input: peripheral blood. CDR3 DNA: TGTGCCAGCTCACCACCGGAAGGACAGGGGAACTATGGCTACACCTTC. Translated, it gives CASSPPEGQGNYGYTF.